The clone carrying this TCR beta chain has more than one count but fewer than ten. The antigen is not known. Primers for the PCR totalled 60 Vbeta and 13 Jbeta. Sequencing was performed with immunoSEQ multiplex PCR; in TCRdb, only in-frame clones are kept and a portion is missing. The data show about 110,000 clones, 65% to 80% seen once. With 0 bases clipped from V and 4 bases from J, the junction kept 9 bases outside the gene matches. From germline, CDR1 is MNHEY and CDR2 SMNVEV (reference sequence). This CDR3 spans 16 amino acids. This sample was taken from a study of cytomegalovirus exposure and HLA in healthy donors. Findings and limits, study-wide: In the analysis, some V segments, TRBV6-2 and TRBV6-3 included, were excluded as indistinguishable.

The chain carries TRBV27 and TRBJ2-7; 7 nucleotides line up with TRBD2. This clonotype originated in a female donor in good health and CMV-seropositive. The sequenced sample consisted of PBMCs. The CDR3 DNA reads TGTGCCAGCAGTTTATCTGGGGGGGACGGTCGGTACGAGCAGTACTTC. Protein product: CASSLSGGDGRYEQYF.